This T cell receptor (beta chain) was sequenced during a study of molecular identifiers for immune sequencing clone quantification. Overall study results and limits: Clones exceeding 20 RNA copies carried over 98% of effector molecules but under 1% of naive-cell molecules. Among 800,000 to 1,000,000 naive cells, as was reported, spiked Jurkat TCR RNA from one cell was detectable.

After removal of 6 bases from V and 6 bases from J, the junction contained 6 bases not matched to a gene. CDR1 and CDR2 (germline): MDHEN, SYDVKM. This CDR3 is 15 amino acids long. Naive CD8 library inputs spanned about 18,000 to 1,100,000 sorted cells and 10%, 30% or 50% RNA. The sample holds a few counts of this clonotype. Its antigen is undetermined. Previously described methods with listed TCR primers produced the bulk TCR libraries. One entry per CDR3 protein results from TCRdb running MiXCR on the PCR reads. The sample lists 600,000 to 650,000 distinct CDR3 sequences, about 20% occurring once. Sequencing was performed on naive CD8+ T cells from blood, with Jurkat cell RNA spiked in. Subset noted: FACS-sorted CD8+CD4-CCR7+CD45RA+ naive T cells. The gene calls are TRBV28 and TRBJ2-7; TRBD2 agrees at 15 bases. This sequence originates from a human donor in good health. Some libraries in this study had Jurkat cell RNA spiked in. CDR3 coding DNA: TGTGCCAGCAGCCGCGGGACTAGCGGGAGGAGCGAGCAGTACTTC. Translated: CASSRGTSGRSEQYF.